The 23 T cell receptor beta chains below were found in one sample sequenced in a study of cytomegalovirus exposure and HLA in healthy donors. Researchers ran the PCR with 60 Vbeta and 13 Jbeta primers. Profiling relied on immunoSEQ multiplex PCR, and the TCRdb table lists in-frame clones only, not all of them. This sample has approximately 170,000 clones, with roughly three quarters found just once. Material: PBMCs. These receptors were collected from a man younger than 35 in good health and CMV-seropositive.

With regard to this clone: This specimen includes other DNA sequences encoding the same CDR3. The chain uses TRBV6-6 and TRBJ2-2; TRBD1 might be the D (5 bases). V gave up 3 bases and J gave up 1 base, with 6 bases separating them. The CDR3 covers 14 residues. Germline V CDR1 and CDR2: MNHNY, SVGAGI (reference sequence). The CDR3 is CASSYRGNTGELFF. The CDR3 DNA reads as TGTGCCAGCAGTTATAGGGGGAACACCGGGGAGCTGTTTTTT.

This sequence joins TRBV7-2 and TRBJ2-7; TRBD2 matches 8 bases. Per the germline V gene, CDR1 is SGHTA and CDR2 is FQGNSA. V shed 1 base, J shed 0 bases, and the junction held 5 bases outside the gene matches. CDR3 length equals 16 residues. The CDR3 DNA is TGTGCCAGCAGCTTAGACGGGAGGGTCCCCTCCTACGAGCAGTACGTC. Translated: CASSLDGRVPSYEQYV.

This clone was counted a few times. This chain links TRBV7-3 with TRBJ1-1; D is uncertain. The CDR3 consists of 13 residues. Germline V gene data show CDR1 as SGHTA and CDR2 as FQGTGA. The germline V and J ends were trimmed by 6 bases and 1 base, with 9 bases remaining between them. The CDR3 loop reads CASSFTRNTEAFF. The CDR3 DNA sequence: TGTGCCAGCAGTTTCACAAGGAACACTGAAGCTTTCTTT.

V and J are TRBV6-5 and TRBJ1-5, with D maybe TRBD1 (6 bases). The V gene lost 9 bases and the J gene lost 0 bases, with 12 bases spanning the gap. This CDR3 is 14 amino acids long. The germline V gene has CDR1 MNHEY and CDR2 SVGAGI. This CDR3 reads CASAGGRSNQPQHF. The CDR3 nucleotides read TGTGCCAGTGCGGGGGGGCGTAGCAATCAGCCCCAGCATTTT.

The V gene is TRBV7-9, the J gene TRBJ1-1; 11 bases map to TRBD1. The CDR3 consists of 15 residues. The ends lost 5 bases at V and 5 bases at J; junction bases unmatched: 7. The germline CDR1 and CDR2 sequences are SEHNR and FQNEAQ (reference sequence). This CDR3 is CASSPRTGGRTEAFF. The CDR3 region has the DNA TGTGCCAGCAGCCCAAGGACAGGGGGCAGGACTGAAGCTTTCTTT. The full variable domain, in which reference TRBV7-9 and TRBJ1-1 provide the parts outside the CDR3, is DTGVSQNPRHKITKRGQNVTFRCDPISEHNRLYWYRQTLGQGPEFLTYFQNEAQLEKSRLLSDRFSAERPKGSFSTLEIQRTEQGDSAMYLCASSPRTGGRTEAFFGQGTRLTVV.

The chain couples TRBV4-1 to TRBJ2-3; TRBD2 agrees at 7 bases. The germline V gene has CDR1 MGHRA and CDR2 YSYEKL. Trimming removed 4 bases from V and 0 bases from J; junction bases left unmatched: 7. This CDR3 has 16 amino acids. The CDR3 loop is CASSPQRGYSTDTQYF. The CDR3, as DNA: TGCGCCAGCAGCCCTCAGCGGGGCTATAGCACAGATACGCAGTATTTT.

CDR3 residues: CASSQGLPRTDTQYF. CDR3 sequence (DNA): TGCGCCAGCAGCCAGGGACTCCCACGCACAGATACGCAGTATTTT. The chain employs TRBV4-1 and TRBJ2-3, with D maybe TRBD2 (6 bases). Germline V lookup: CDR1 MGHRA, CDR2 YSYEKL. CDR3 size: 15 residues. V lost 3 bases and J lost 1, with 11 bases in between.

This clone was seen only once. In DNA, the CDR3 is TGCGCCAGCAGCCAAGATCGAGATAGCGGGGATAACACCGGGGAGCTGTTTTTT. It translates to CASSQDRDSGDNTGELFF. The chain joins TRBV4-1 to TRBJ2-2, with TRBD2 matching over 8 bases. V shed 0 bases and J 2 bases; nucleotides not matched to a gene: 8. The CDR3 totals 18 residues. Germline V gene data show CDR1 as MGHRA and CDR2 as YSYEKL.

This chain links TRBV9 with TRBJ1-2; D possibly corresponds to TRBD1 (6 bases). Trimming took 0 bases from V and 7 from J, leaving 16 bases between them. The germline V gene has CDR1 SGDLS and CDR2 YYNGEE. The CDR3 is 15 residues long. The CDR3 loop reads CASSVDLGASFGYTF. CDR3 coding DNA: TGTGCCAGCAGCGTAGATCTGGGGGCGTCATTTGGCTACACCTTC.

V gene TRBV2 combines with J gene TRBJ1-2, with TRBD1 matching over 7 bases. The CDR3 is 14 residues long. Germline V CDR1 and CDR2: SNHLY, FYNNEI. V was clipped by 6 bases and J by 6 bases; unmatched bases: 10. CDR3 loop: CASRDSTGSHGYTF. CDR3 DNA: TGTGCCAGCAGGGACTCGACAGGGTCCCATGGCTACACCTTC.

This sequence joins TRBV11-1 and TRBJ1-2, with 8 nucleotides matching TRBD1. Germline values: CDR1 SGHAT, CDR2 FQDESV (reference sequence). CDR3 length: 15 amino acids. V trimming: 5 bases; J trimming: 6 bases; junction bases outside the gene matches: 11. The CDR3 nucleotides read TGTGCCAGCAGCCCTGGGACAGGCCCAGGAGATGGCTACACCTTC. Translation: CASSPGTGPGDGYTF.

This CDR3 is CATNRGSNQPQHF. The CDR3 DNA is TGTGCCACCAACAGGGGTAGCAATCAGCCCCAGCATTTT. The chain uses TRBV6-1 and TRBJ1-5, with 7 bases matching TRBD1. The CDR3 runs 13 residues. Germline CDR1 reads MNHNS; CDR2 reads SASEGT. V dropped 10 bases and J dropped 0; count of bases not matched to a gene: 3.

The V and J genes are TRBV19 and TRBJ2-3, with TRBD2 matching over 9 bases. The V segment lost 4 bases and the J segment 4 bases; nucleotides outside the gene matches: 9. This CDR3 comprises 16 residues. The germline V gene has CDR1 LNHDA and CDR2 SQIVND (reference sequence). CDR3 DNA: TGTGCCAGTAGTAAGCCGAGCGGGAGGTTCGCAGATACGCAGTATTTT. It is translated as CASSKPSGRFADTQYF. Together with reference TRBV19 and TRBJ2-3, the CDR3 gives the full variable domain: DGGITQSPKYLFRKEGQNVTLSCEQNLNHDAMYWYRQDPGQGLRLIYYSQIVNDFQKGDIAEGYSVSREKKESFPLTVTSAQKNPTAFYLCASSKPSGRFADTQYFGPGTRLTVL.

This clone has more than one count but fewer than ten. DNA of the CDR3: TGCGCCAGCAGCCAAGGAATAGCCGGGACAGGGCCAATACGCTATGGCTACACCTTC. Protein product: CASSQGIAGTGPIRYGYTF. The chain is built from TRBV4-1 and TRBJ1-2, with TRBD1 identical over 9 bases. After removal of 1 base from V and 4 bases from J, the junction contained 16 bases not matched to a gene. The CDR3 consists of 19 residues. Germline V gene sequence: CDR1 MGHRA, CDR2 YSYEKL.

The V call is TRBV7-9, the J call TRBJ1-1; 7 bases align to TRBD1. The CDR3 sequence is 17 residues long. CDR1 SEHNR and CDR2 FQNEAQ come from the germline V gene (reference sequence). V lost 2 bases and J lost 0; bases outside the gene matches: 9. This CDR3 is CASSLLTGVGMNTEAFF. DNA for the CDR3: TGTGCCAGCAGCTTACTAACAGGGGTAGGCATGAACACTGAAGCTTTCTTT.

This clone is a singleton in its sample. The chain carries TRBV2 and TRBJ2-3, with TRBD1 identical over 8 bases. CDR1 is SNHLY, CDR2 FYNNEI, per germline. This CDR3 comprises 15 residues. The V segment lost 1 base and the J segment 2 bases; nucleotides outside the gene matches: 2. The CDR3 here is CASSEVDRATDTQYF. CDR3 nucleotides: TGTGCCAGCAGTGAAGTGGACAGGGCCACAGATACGCAGTATTTT.

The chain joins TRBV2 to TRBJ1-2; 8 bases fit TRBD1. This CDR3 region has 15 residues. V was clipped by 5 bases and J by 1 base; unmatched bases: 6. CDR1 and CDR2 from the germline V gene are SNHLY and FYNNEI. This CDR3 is CASSRTGKLNYGYTF. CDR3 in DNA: TGTGCCAGCAGTCGGACAGGGAAGCTTAACTATGGCTACACCTTC.

CDR3 nucleotides: TGCGCCAGCAGCCAATTCTCCGGGACAGGTATCTCTGGAAACACCATATATTTT. This encodes CASSQFSGTGISGNTIYF. This chain connects TRBV4-1 to TRBJ1-3, with 8 positions matching TRBD1. The CDR3 has 18 amino acids. The V segment lost 2 bases and the J segment 0 bases; nucleotides outside the gene matches: 9. Germline lookup yields CDR1 MGHRA and CDR2 YSYEKL.

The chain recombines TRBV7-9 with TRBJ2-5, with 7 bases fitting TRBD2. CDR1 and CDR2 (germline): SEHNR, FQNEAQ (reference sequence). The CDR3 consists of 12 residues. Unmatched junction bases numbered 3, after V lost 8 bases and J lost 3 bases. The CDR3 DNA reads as TGTGCCAGCGGACGGGGGGAAGAGACCCAGTACTTC. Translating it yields CASGRGEETQYF.

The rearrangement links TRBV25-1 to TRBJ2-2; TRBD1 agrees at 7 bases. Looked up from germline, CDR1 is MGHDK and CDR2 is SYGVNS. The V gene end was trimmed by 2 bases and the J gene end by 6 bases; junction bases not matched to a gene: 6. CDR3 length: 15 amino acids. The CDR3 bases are TGTGCCAGCAGTGAAAGGCAGGGGGAAGCCGGGGAGCTGTTTTTT. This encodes CASSERQGEAGELFF.

The DNA of the CDR3 is TGTGCCACCAGCCCCTCTTCCGGGGGGAATTCACCCCTCCACTTT. Amino acids: CATSPSSGGNSPLHF. The chain recombines TRBV15 with TRBJ1-6; a possible D gene is TRBD1 (5 bases). The CDR3 spans 15 residues. V lost 5 bases and J lost 7, with 15 bases in between. Looked up from germline, CDR1 is LNHNV and CDR2 is YYDKDF (reference sequence).

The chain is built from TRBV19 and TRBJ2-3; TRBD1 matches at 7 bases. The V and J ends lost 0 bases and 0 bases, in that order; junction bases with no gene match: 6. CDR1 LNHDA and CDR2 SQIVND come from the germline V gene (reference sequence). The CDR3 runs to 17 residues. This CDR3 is CASSIDGTGASTDTQYF. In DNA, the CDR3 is TGTGCCAGTAGTATAGATGGAACAGGGGCTAGCACAGATACGCAGTATTTT.

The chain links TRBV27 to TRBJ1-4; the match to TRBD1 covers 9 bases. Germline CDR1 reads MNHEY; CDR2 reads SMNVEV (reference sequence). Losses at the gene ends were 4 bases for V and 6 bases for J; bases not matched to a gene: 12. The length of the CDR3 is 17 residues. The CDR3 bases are TGTGCCAGCAGTTCCGCGATACAGGGGGCGCATCATGAAAAACTGTTTTTT. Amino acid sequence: CASSSAIQGAHHEKLFF.